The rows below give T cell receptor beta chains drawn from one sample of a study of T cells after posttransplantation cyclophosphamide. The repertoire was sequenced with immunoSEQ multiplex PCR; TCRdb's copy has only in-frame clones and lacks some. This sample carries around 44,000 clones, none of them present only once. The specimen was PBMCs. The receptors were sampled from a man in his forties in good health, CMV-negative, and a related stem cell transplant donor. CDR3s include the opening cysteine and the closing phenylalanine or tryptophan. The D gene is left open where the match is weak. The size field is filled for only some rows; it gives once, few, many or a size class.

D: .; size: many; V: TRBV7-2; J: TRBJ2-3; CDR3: CASSPRAVVPSTDTQYF; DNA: TGTGCCAGCAGCCCACGAGCTGTGGTCCCTAGCACAGATACGCAGTATTTT
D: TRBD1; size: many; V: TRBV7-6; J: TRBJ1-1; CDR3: CASSRGQENTEAFF; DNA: TGTGCCAGCAGCCGGGGACAGGAGAACACTGAAGCTTTCTTT
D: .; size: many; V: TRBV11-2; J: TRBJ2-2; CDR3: CASSLVPGAGELFF; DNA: TGTGCCAGCAGCTTAGTCCCAGGGGCCGGGGAGCTGTTTTTT
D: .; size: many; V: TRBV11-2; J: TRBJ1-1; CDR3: CASSLGQGAEAFF; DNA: TGTGCCAGCAGCTTAGGGCAGGGCGCTGAAGCTTTCTTT
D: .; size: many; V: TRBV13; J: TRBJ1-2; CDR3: CASSLLGGRYGYTF; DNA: TGTGCCAGCAGCTTACTGGGGGGGAGGTATGGCTACACCTTC
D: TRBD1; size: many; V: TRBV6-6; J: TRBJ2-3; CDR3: CASSRGQGRDTQYF; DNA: TGTGCCAGCAGTCGAGGACAGGGAAGGGATACGCAGTATTTT
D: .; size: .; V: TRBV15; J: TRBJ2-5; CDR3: CATSRAIQETQYF; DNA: TGTGCCACCAGCAGAGCCATTCAAGAGACCCAGTACTTC
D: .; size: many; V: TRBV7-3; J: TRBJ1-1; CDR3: CASSETGDTEAFF; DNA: TGTGCCAGCAGCGAGACGGGGGACACTGAAGCTTTCTTT
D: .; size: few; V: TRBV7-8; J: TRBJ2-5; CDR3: CASKKNGAGAQETQYF; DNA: TGTGCCAGCAAGAAGAACGGCGCGGGTGCCCAAGAGACCCAGTACTTC
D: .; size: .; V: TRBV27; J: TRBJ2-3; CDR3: CASTSGLYTDTQYF; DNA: TGTGCCAGCACCTCGGGACTCTACACAGATACGCAGTATTTT
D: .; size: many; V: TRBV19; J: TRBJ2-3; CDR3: CASSITGDRTDTQYF; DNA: TGTGCCAGTAGTATAACGGGAGACCGCACAGATACGCAGTATTTT
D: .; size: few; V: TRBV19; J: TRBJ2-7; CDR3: CASSIALGSYEQYF; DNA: TGTGCCAGTAGTATAGCCCTAGGCTCCTACGAGCAGTACTTC
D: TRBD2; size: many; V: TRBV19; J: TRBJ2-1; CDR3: CASSRGGGKDEQFF; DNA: TGTGCCAGCAGTAGAGGCGGGGGGAAGGATGAGCAGTTCTTC
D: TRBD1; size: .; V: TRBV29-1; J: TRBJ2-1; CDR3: CSVGLQGQGSNEQFF; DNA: TGCAGCGTTGGTCTCCAGGGACAGGGGTCCAATGAGCAGTTCTTC
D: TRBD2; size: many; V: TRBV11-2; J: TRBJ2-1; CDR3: CASSSGTSGSSSYNEQFF; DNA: TGTGCCAGCAGCTCCGGGACTAGCGGGTCTAGCTCCTACAATGAGCAGTTCTTC
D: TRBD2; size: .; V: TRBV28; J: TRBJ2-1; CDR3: CASTRTSGDYNEQFF; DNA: TGTGCCAGCACCCGGACTAGCGGGGATTACAATGAGCAGTTCTTC
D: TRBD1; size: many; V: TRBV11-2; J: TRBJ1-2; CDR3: CASSLTTGAYGYTF; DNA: TGTGCCAGCAGCCTGACGACAGGGGCCTATGGCTACACCTTC
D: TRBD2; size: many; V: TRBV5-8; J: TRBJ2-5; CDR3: CASSDGGLAGRETQYF; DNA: TGTGCCAGCAGCGATGGGGGACTAGCGGGGCGCGAGACCCAGTACTTC
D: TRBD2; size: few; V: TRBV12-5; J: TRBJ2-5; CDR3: CASGLGTSGASGTQYF; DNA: TGTGCTAGTGGTTTGGGGACTAGCGGGGCTTCGGGGACCCAGTACTTC
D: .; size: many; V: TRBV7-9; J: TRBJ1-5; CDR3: CASSLGQQGQPQHF; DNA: TGTGCCAGCAGCTTGGGGCAGCAGGGTCAGCCCCAGCATTTT
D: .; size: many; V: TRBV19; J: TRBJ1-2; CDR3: CASSPDSYYGYTF; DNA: TGTGCCAGTAGCCCGGACAGCTACTATGGCTACACCTTC
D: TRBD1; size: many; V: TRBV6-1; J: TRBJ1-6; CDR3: CASGTASYNSPLHF; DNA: TGTGCCAGCGGGACAGCCTCCTATAATTCACCCCTCCACTTT
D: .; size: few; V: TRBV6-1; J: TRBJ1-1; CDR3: CASRLNTEAFF; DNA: TGTGCCAGCAGATTAAACACTGAAGCTTTCTTT
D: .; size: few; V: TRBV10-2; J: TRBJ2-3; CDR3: CASSDNRASTDTQYF; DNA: TGCGCCAGCAGTGATAACAGGGCGAGCACAGATACGCAGTATTTT
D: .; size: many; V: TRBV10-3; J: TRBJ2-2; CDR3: CAISPARGNTGELFF; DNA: TGTGCCATCAGTCCCGCAAGGGGGAACACCGGGGAGCTGTTTTTT
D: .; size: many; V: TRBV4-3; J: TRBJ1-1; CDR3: CASSQVTGTEAFF; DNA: TGCGCCAGCAGCCAAGTTACGGGCACTGAAGCTTTCTTT
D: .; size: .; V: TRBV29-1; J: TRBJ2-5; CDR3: CSAGVETQYF; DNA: TGCAGCGCAGGGGTGGAGACCCAGTACTTC
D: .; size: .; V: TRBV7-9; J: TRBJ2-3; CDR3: CASSLTELTDTQYF; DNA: TGTGCCAGCAGCTTAACAGAGCTAACAGATACGCAGTATTTT
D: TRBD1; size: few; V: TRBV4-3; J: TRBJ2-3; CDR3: CASSQDSRQGWTDTQYF; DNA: TGCGCCAGCAGCCAAGATAGCAGACAGGGGTGGACAGATACGCAGTATTTT
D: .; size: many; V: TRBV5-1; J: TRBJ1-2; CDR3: CASSLEGSGYTF; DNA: TGCGCCAGCAGCTTGGAGGGGTCGGGCTACACCTTC
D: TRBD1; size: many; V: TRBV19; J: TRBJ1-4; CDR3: CASSKNRGEKLFF; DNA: TGTGCCAGTAGTAAAAACAGGGGGGAAAAACTGTTTTTT
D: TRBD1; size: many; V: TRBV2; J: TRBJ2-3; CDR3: CASMDRVGTDTQYF; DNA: TGTGCCAGCATGGACAGGGTTGGCACAGATACGCAGTATTTT
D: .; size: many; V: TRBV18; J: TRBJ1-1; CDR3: CASSLHWATEAFF; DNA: TGTGCCAGCTCACTACATTGGGCCACTGAAGCTTTCTTT
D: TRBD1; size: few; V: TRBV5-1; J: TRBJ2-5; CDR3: CASSGTVSQETQYF; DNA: TGCGCCAGCAGCGGGACAGTTTCCCAAGAGACCCAGTACTTC
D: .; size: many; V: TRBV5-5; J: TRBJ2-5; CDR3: CASSLSGGETQYF; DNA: TGTGCCAGCAGCTTGTCTGGAGGAGAGACCCAGTACTTC
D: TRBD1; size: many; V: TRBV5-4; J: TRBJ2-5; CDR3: CASSYGTANQETQYF; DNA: TGTGCCAGCAGCTATGGGACAGCCAACCAAGAGACCCAGTACTTC
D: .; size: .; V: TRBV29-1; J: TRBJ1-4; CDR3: CSVPGYNEKLFF; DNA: TGCAGCGTTCCCGGGTATAATGAAAAACTGTTTTTT
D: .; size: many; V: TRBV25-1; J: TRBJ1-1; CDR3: CASSSRDMNTEAFF; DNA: TGTGCCAGCAGCTCCCGGGACATGAACACTGAAGCTTTCTTT
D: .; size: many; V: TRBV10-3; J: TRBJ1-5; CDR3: CATAVGSEGNQPQHF; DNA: TGTGCCACCGCGGTAGGGAGTGAAGGCAATCAGCCCCAGCATTTT
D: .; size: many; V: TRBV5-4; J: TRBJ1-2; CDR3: CASSLTGINGYTF; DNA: TGTGCCAGCAGCTTAACAGGGATCAATGGCTACACCTTC
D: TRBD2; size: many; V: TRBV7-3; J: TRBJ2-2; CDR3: CASSSAGGLNTGELFF; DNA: TGTGCCAGCAGCTCAGCGGGAGGGCTGAACACCGGGGAGCTGTTTTTT
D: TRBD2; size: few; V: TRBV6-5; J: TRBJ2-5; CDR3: CASSFGSGRGETQYF; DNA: TGTGCCAGCAGTTTCGGGAGCGGGAGGGGAGAGACCCAGTACTTC
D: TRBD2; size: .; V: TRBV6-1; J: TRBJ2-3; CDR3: CASSAASGGTDTQYF; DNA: TGTGCCAGCAGTGCGGCCAGCGGGGGCACAGATACGCAGTATTTT
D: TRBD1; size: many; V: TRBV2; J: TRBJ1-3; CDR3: CAREATGGGNTIYF; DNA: TGTGCCAGAGAAGCGACAGGGGGTGGAAACACCATATATTTT
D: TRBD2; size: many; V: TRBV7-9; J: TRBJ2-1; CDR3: CASSLAGVPGLAGYNEQFF; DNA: TGTGCCAGCAGCTTAGCGGGCGTTCCGGGACTAGCGGGTTACAATGAGCAGTTCTTC
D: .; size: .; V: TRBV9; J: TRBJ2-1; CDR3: CASSVEDRITEQQFF; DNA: TGTGCCAGCAGCGTAGAGGATAGGATAACAGAACAGCAGTTCTTC
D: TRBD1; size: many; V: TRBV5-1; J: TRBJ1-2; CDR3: CASSSQGATSGYTF; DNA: TGCGCCAGCAGCTCACAGGGGGCAACGTCGGGCTACACCTTC
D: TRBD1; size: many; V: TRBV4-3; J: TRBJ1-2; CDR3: CASSQGDRGYGYTF; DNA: TGCGCCAGCAGCCAGGGTGACAGGGGCTATGGCTACACCTTC
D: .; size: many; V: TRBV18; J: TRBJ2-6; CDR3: CASSPPWQGSGANVLTF; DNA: TGTGCCAGCTCACCCCCCTGGCAGGGGTCTGGGGCCAACGTCCTGACTTTC
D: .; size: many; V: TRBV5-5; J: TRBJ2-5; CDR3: CASSLAAQETQYF; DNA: TGTGCCAGCAGCTTGGCAGCGCAAGAGACCCAGTACTTC
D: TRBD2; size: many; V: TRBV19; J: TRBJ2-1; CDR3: CASSPLAGYNEQFF; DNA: TGTGCCAGTAGTCCCCTAGCGGGATACAATGAGCAGTTCTTC
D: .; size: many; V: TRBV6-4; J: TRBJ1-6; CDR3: CASSVRGGNSPLHF; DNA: TGTGCCAGCAGTGTTAGGGGAGGTAATTCACCCCTCCACTTT
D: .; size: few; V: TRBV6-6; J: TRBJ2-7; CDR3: CASAHTASTSSADYF; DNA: TGTGCCAGCGCCCACACCGCCTCCACTTCTAGCGCCGACTACTTC
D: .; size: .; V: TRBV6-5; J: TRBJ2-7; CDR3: CASSNQGLNYEQYF; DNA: TGTGCCAGCAGTAATCAGGGTCTGAACTACGAGCAGTACTTC
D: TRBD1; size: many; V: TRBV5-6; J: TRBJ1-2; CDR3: CASSFPGTGEIYGYTF; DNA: TGTGCCAGCAGCTTTCCCGGGACAGGGGAGATCTATGGCTACACCTTC
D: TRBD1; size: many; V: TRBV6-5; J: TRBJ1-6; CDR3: CASRTGQGGDSPLHF; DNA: TGTGCCAGCCGAACAGGACAAGGGGGCGATTCACCCCTCCACTTT
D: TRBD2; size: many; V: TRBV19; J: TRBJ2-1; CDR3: CASSILAGADEQFF; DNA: TGTGCCAGTAGTATCCTAGCGGGGGCCGATGAGCAGTTCTTC
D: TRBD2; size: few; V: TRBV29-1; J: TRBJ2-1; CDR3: CSVSGSSGRGDEQFF; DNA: TGCAGCGTGTCAGGATCTAGCGGGAGGGGGGATGAGCAGTTCTTC
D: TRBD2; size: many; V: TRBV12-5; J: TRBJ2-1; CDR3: CASGLARTSGDYNEQFF; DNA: TGTGCTAGTGGTTTGGCTCGGACTAGCGGTGATTACAATGAGCAGTTCTTC